The 24 T cell receptor beta chains below all came from one sample that was sequenced in a study of tumor and adjacent non-tumor tissue in lung cancer. A modified ARM-PCR protocol with three rounds of nested PCR amplified TCRbeta. MiXCR, applied by TCRdb to the multiplex PCR reads, yields one record per CDR3 protein. The data show about 110,000 distinct CDR3 sequences, approximately 71% seen once. RNA was extracted from bulk tissue without any cell sorting. Material for sequencing was lung tumor tissue. The source of these receptors is a woman aged 60-70 years with non-small cell lung cancer.

This clonotype was recorded only once. A read error may be the cause here, since a much bigger clone is one base away. The chain carries TRBV6-6 and TRBJ2-1, with TRBD1 matching over 8 bases. CDR1 and CDR2 (germline): MNHNY, SVGAGI (reference sequence). The CDR3 contains 14 residues. Here the CDR3 reads CVSRGQGGLNEQFF. The DNA for the CDR3 is TGTGTCAGCAGGGGGCAGGGTGGACTCAATGAGCAGTTCTTC.

On this clonotype: A much larger clone is a single base away; this may be a read error. The rearrangement links TRBV4-3 to TRBJ2-3, with a weak D call TRBD2 (5 bases). The V end lost 0 bases, the J end lost 2 bases, and 12 bases lay between the germline ends. This CDR3 region has 16 residues. Germline V CDR1 and CDR2: LGHNA, YSLEER. The CDR3 nucleotides read TGCGCCAGCAGCCAAGATGCGGGTTATGCCACAGATACGCAGTATTTT. Translating it yields CASSQDAGYATDTQYF.

Note on this clonotype: This could be a read error, since a much larger clone is one nucleotide away. CDR3 sequence (DNA): TGTGCCAGCAGCCCACAGGGGTACTGCACAGATACGCAGTATTTT. Translating it yields CASSPQGYCTDTQYF. The V gene is TRBV11-2, the J gene TRBJ2-3; TRBD1 matches 7 bases. From germline, CDR1 is SGHAT and CDR2 FQNNGV. This CDR3 has 15 residues. V lost 5 bases to trimming and J lost 1 base; unmatched junction nucleotides: 6.

About this clonotype: A much larger clone sits a single nucleotide away, making a read error possible. The chain has TRBV6-2 or TRBV6-3 and TRBJ1-5; D remains ambiguous. Germline V gene sequence: CDR1 MNHEY, CDR2 SVGEGT. V dropped 7 bases and J dropped 7 bases, with 17 bases sitting between them. This CDR3 comprises 14 residues. The DNA of the CDR3 is TGTGCCAGCAACGTCCAGTGGGGTTCGCAGCCCCAGCATTTT. This encodes CASNVQWGSQPQHF.

A word on this clonotype: A junction boundary mismatches the germline segment, possibly from a read error. The chain uses TRBV28 and TRBJ2-3, with TRBD1 as a possible D gene (7 bases). Per the germline V gene, CDR1 is MDHEN and CDR2 is SYDVKM. The CDR3 is made up of 16 amino acids. The CDR3 DNA reads as TGTGCCAGCAGTAGCAGGGGGGCGAGGAACACAGATATGCAGTATTTT. It specifies CASSSRGARNTDMQYF.

This clonotype was recorded a few times. At one boundary the junction diverges from the germline segment, which might be a read error. The rearrangement uses TRBV11-2 and TRBJ2-2; D might be TRBD2 (5 bases). This CDR3 has 16 residues. CDR1 is SGHAT, CDR2 FQNNGV, per germline. CDR3 region: CASCLVLAAHTGELFF. The CDR3 DNA sequence: TGTGCCAGCTGCTTAGTACTGGCGGCGCACACCGGGGAGCTCTTTTTT.

In its sample, this clonotype was seen a few times. The CDR3 loop reads CAWNWGGLGEQYF. In nucleotides, the CDR3 is TGTGCCTGGAACTGGGGCGGGTTAGGGGAGCAGTACTTC. V is TRBV30 and J is TRBJ2-7; the D call may be TRBD1 or TRBD2 (5 bases each). The germline V gene encodes CDR1 GTSNPN and CDR2 SVGIG (reference sequence). Trimming stripped 4 bases from V and 7 bases from J, with 17 bases between. The CDR3 has 13 amino acids.

A word on this clonotype: This could be a read error, since a much larger clone is one nucleotide away. The chain employs TRBV30 and TRBJ2-1; D remains unclear. With 3 bases removed from V and 5 bases from J, the gap between germline ends came to 17 bases. This CDR3 comprises 15 residues. Germline V gives CDR1 GTSNPN, CDR2 SVGIG (reference sequence). CDR3 sequence: CAWSGNWVSNNEQFF. The DNA for the CDR3 is TGTGCCTGGAGCGGAAACTGGGTCAGTAACAATGAGCAGTTCTTC.

For this clonotype: At one end, the junction sequence differs from germline, possibly due to a read error. The genes are TRBV29-1 and TRBJ2-1; 12 nucleotides line up with TRBD2. The V gene's germline CDR1 is SQVTM and CDR2 ANQGSEA. The CDR3 runs to 14 residues. The chain's CDR3 is CSVGWTSGNNGQFF. DNA for the CDR3: TGCAGCGTTGGTTGGACTAGCGGGAACAATGGGCAGTTCTTC.

Concerning this clonotype itself: The germline gene is not matched at one end of the junction; a read error may be the cause. V usage is TRBV11-2 and J usage is TRBJ1-6; D gene unclear. Germline values: CDR1 SGHAT, CDR2 FQNNGV. The CDR3 has 14 residues. Written as DNA, the CDR3 is TGTGCCAGTAGATTAGAAGCAAGTAATTCACACCTCCACTTT. This sequence encodes CASRLEASNSHLHF.

A word on this clonotype: With a much larger clone just one base away, this may be a read error. The V and J genes are TRBV20-1 and TRBJ2-7, with 9 bases fitting TRBD2. Trimming cost V 5 bases and J 3 bases; bases outside gene matches: 11. The CDR3 is 15 amino acids. Per the germline V gene, CDR1 is DFQATT and CDR2 is SNEGSKA (reference sequence). The CDR3 loop reads CSASGSGSVYYEQYF. CDR3 nucleotide sequence: TGCAGTGCTTCGGGTAGCGGGAGTGTATACTACGAGCAGTACTTC.

This chain uses TRBV11-3 with TRBJ2-7; D is perhaps TRBD1 (5 bases). Germline assignment: CDR1 SGHNT and CDR2 YENEEA. With 3 bases removed from V and 7 bases from J, the gap between germline ends came to 19 bases. The CDR3 consists of 15 residues. CDR3 nucleotides: TGTGCCAGCAGCTTGCGGCAGGGTACTTCTTATGAGCAGTACGTC. As protein: CASSLRQGTSYEQYV.

About this clonotype itself: This may be a read error: a much more frequent sequence differs by one nucleotide. This rearrangement joins TRBV6-5 to TRBJ2-2; the D gene is possibly TRBD1 (6 bases). The V end was cut by 7 bases, the J end by 9 bases, with 21 bases between. The length of the CDR3 is 15 residues. The germline V gene has CDR1 MNHEY and CDR2 SVGAGI. The CDR3 reads CASIYGQPPSRELFF. CDR3 nucleotide sequence: TGTGCCAGCATTTATGGACAGCCCCCAAGCCGGGAGCTGTTTTTT.

This clonotype has just a few counts. V and J are TRBV5-4 and TRBJ2-7; maybe TRBD2 (6 bases). Trimming stripped 4 bases from V and 0 bases from J, with 11 bases between. This CDR3 is 14 amino acids long. CDR1 is SGHNT and CDR2 is YYREEE in the germline V gene (reference sequence). This chain's CDR3 is CASSPGTHSYEQYF. CDR3 sequence (DNA): TGTGCCAGCAGCCCCGGGACTCACTCCTACGAGCAGTACTTC.

Notes on this clonotype: Germline and junction disagree at one end, which may indicate a read error. The V gene is TRBV4-3, the J gene TRBJ2-1, with 9 bases identical to TRBD2. The CDR3 sequence is 16 residues long. Germline-derived CDR1 and CDR2 are LGHNA and YSLEER. CDR3 loop: CASSQGTSGRLNEHFF. For the CDR3, the DNA is TGCGCCAGCAGCCAAGGGACCAGCGGGAGGTTAAATGAGCACTTCTTC.

As for this clonotype: In this CDR3 the conserved last residue, phenylalanine or tryptophan, is missing, so a read error is likely. Because the CDR3's place on the DNA is in doubt, the DNA is left out and the CDR3 is given as listed by TCRdb. The chain carries TRBV11-1 and TRBJ1-1; the table assigns TRBD1, which was not confirmed against the DNA. The germline CDR1 and CDR2 sequences are SGHAT and FQDESV (reference sequence). The CDR3 is 13 amino acids long, termini counted. CDR3 amino acids: CASSRLGGAESFY.

The CDR3 region is CASRLRSAAMKTGELFF. The CDR3 DNA sequence: TGTGCCAGCAGGCTTAGGAGCGCGGCCATGAAGACCGGGGAGCTGTTTTTT. The rearrangement links TRBV11-2 to TRBJ2-2; D is ambiguous. Trimming cost V 6 bases and J 5 bases, with 22 bases left between them. CDR3 size: 17 residues. Germline CDR1 reads SGHAT; CDR2 reads FQNNGV.

This clonotype was seen many times. One junction end disagrees with the germline gene, perhaps due to a read error. V is TRBV20-1 and J is TRBJ1-1, with D unresolved. In germline, CDR1 is DFQATT, CDR2 SNEGSKA (reference sequence). The CDR3 runs 11 residues. CDR3 loop: CSARDLSEASF. The CDR3 DNA follows: TGCAGTGCTAGAGATTTATCTGAAGCTTCCTTT.

The sample holds many counts of this clonotype. The chain joins TRBV10-3 to TRBJ2-3, with 9 bases identical to TRBD1. CDR1 ENHRY and CDR2 SYGVKD come from the germline V gene. V gave up 7 bases and J gave up 4 bases; unmatched junction bases: 6. This CDR3 comprises 14 residues. CDR3 nucleotide sequence: TGTGCCATCAAGTTGGACAGGGGCTCAGATACGCAGTATTTT. Its protein product is CAIKLDRGSDTQYF.

On this clonotype itself: Possible read error: a much larger clone is one base away. This chain joins TRBV13 and TRBJ2-2; 7 bases are shared with TRBD2. The germline CDR1 and CDR2 sequences are PRHDT and FYEKMQ (reference sequence). The CDR3 runs to 14 residues. The chain's CDR3 is CTSGKRMNTGELFF. CDR3 bases: TGTACCAGCGGGAAGCGGATGAACACCGGGGAGCTGTTTTTT.

About this clonotype: A read error may produce the germline difference seen at one junction end. This chain uses TRBV6-2 or TRBV6-3 with TRBJ2-3, with D possibly matching TRBD2 (5 bases). Germline V gene sequence: CDR1 MNHEY, CDR2 SVGEGT. CDR3 length: 12 residues. Here the CDR3 DNA reads TGTGCCAGCAGTCTAGCTACAGATGCGCAGTACTTT. Its protein product is CASSLATDAQYF.

Regarding this clonotype: Lacking the conserved final phenylalanine or tryptophan, this CDR3 likely reflects a read error. No DNA is shown, since the ends of the CDR3 on it are uncertain; the CDR3 is the one TCRdb lists. J is TRBJ2-1 and V is TRBV11-3; the table gives TRBD2 as D, unverified against the DNA. The CDR3 numbers 17 amino acids, ends counted. The germline V gene encodes CDR1 SGHNT and CDR2 YENEEA. CDR3 sequence: CGSSLELTSGSHNEQFI.

For this clonotype: A read error may account for a junction end that differs from germline. The chain uses TRBV4-3 and TRBJ1-1; 8 bases match TRBD1. Germline V gene sequence: CDR1 LGHNA, CDR2 YSLEER. The length of the CDR3 is 17 residues. The CDR3 reads CASSQEATGVGNTEASF. The CDR3 DNA reads as TGCGCCAGCAGTCAAGAGGCGACAGGGGTTGGGAACACTGAAGCTTCCTTT.

Of note for this clonotype: A junction boundary mismatches the germline segment, possibly from a read error. V gene TRBV11-2 combines with J gene TRBJ1-6; no reliable D call. Looked up from germline, CDR1 is SGHAT and CDR2 is FQNNGV. This CDR3 comprises 14 residues. CDR3 nucleotides: TGTGCCAGCACCTTAGAGGCAAGTAATTCACCCATCCACTTT. This gives the protein CASTLEASNSPIHF.